This TCR beta chain emerged from a study of naive and memory T cell subsets. Study-wide results and limits: Possibly reflecting memory cells re-expressing CD45RA, a few larger clonotypes occurred in naive repertoires, especially CD8.

Alpha and beta libraries were amplified separately from the second PCR onward. This CDR3 region has 14 residues. With 2 bases clipped from V and 0 bases from J, the junction kept 1 base outside the gene matches. CDR1 is LGHDT, CDR2 YNNKEL, per germline (reference sequence). An equimolar mix of two oligonucleotides served as the beta constant-region primer for TRBC1 and TRBC2. The ligated cDNA underwent four PCR rounds using SP2 and nested alpha and beta constant-region primers. From the UMI-ligation and nested PCR reads, TCRdb called clonotypes with MiXCR, one entry per CDR3 protein. This table has some 110,000 distinct CDR3 sequences, roughly 15% appearing once. The table lists this clonotype with a few counts. Antigen: not known.

This receptor was obtained from a human donor in good health. The sequenced material came from naive CD8+ T cells from blood. The V and J genes are TRBV3-1 and TRBJ2-7, with 7 bases aligning to TRBD2. CDR3 sequence reads: CASSQTSDSYEQYF. CDR3 in DNA: TGTGCCAGCAGCCAAACTAGCGACTCCTACGAGCAGTACTTC.